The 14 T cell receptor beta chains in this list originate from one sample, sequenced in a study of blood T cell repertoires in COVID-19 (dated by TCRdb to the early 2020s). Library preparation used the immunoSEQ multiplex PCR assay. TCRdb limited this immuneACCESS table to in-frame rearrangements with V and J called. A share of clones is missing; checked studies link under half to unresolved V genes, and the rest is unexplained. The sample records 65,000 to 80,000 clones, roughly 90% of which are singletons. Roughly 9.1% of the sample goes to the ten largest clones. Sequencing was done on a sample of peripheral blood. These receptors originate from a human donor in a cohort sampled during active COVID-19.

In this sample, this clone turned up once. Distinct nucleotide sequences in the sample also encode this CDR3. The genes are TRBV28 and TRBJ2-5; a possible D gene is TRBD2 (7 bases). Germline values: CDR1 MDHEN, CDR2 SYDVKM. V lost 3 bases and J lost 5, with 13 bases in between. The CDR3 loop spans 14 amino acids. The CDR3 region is CASSLVRGGETQYF. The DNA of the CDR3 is TGTGCCAGCAGTTTGGTGAGGGGGGGGGAGACCCAGTACTTC.

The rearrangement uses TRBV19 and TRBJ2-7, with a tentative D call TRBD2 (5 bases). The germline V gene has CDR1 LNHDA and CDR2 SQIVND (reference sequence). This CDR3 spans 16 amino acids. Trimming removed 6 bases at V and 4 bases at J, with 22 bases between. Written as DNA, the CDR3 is TGTGCCAGTAGAAGGAGCGCTTTTGGACGGGAATACGAGCAGTACTTC. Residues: CASRRSAFGREYEQYF.

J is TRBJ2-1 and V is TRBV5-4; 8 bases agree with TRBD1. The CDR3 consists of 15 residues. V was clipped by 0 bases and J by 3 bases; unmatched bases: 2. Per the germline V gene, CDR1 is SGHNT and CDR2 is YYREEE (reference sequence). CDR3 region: CASSLGTGIYNEQFF. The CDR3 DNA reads TGTGCCAGCAGCTTGGGGACAGGGATCTACAATGAGCAGTTCTTC.

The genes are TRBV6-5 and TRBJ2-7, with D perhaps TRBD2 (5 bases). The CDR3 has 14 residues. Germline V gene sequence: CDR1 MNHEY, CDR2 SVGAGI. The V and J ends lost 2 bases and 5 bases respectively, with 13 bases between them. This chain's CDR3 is CASSYTRTRDEQYF. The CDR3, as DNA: TGTGCCAGCAGTTACACTAGGACTCGGGACGAGCAGTACTTC.

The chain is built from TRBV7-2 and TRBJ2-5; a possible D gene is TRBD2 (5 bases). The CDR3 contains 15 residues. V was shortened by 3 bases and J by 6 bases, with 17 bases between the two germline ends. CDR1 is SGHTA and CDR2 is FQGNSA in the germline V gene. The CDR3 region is CASSFRSGQEQTQYF. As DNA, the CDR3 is TGTGCCAGCAGCTTCCGGAGCGGTCAAGAGCAGACCCAGTACTTC.

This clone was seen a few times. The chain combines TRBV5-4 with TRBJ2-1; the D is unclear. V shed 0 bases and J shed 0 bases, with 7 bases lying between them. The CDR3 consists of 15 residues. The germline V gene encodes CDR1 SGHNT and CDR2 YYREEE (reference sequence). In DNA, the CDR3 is TGTGCCAGCAGCTTGGGAGAGAGCTCCTACAATGAGCAGTTCTTC. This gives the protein CASSLGESSYNEQFF.

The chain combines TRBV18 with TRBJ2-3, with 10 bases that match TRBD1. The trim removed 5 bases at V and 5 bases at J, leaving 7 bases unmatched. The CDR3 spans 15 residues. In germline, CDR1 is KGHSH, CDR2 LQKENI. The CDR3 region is CASSETGGAGDTQYF. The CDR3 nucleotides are TGTGCCAGCTCAGAGACAGGGGGCGCGGGAGATACGCAGTATTTT.

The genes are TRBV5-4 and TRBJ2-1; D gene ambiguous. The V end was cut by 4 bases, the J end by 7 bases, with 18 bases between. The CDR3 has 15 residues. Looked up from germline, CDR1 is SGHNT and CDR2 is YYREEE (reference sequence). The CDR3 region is CASSPTRTAANEQFF. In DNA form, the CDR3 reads TGTGCCAGCAGCCCAACCCGTACTGCGGCTAATGAGCAGTTCTTC.

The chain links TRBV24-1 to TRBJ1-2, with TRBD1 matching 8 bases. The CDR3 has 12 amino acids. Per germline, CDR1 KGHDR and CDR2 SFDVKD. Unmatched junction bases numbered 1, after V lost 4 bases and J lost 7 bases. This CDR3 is CATSDQGAGYTF. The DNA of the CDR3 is TGTGCCACCAGTGACCAGGGGGCTGGCTACACCTTC.

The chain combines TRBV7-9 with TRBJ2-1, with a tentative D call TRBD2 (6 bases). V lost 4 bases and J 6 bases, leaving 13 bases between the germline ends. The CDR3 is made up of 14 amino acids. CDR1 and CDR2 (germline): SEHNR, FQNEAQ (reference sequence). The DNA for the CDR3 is TGTGCCAGCAGCTCCGTCCGGGAGCCCAATGAGCAGTTCTTC. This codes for CASSSVREPNEQFF.

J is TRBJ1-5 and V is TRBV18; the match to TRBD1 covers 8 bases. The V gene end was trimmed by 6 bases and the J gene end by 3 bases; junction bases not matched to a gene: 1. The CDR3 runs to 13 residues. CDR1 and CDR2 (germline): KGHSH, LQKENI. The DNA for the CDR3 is TGTGCCAGCTCGGACAGGGTCAATCAGCCCCAGCATTTT. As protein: CASSDRVNQPQHF.

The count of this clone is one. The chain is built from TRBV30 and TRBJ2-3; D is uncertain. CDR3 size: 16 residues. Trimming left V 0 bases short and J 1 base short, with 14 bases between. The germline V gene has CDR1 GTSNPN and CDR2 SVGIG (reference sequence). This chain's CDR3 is CAWSVLIDIRTDTQYF. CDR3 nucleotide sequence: TGTGCCTGGAGTGTACTTATAGACATCCGCACAGATACGCAGTATTTT.

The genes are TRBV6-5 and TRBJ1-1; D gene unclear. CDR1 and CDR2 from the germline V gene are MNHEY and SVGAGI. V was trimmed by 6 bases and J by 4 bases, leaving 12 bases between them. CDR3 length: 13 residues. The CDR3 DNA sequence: TGTGCCAGCAGCCCACGGGTGGGCACTGAAGCTTTCTTT. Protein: CASSPRVGTEAFF.

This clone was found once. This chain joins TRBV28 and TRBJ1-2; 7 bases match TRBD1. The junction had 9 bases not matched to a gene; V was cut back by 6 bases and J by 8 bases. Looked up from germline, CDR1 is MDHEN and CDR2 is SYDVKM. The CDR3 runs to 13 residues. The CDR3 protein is CASSATGIQGYTF. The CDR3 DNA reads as TGTGCCAGCAGCGCGACAGGGATTCAGGGCTACACCTTC.